This T cell receptor beta chain was obtained from a study of shared clonotypes between healthy human individuals. General study findings and limits: Rarefaction exposed incomplete sorted-subset sequencing despite large depth. Naive subsets usually exceeded memory subsets in estimated richness.

The sorted-subset replicate PCRs were given around 200 ng DNA, which is roughly 30,000 T cell genomes. Data came from immunoSEQ multiplex PCR; TCRdb stores just in-frame clones and leaves some out. Altogether about 610,000 clones are present, about 96% being singletons, with the ten largest covering 0.057%. Germline V CDR1 and CDR2: SGHTS, YDEGEE. This CDR3 has 14 residues. The V end lost 4 bases, the J end lost 6 bases, and 14 bases lay between the germline ends. Nashville, Tennessee was home to all donors, who were Caucasian adults. With regard to this clone: The antigen is undetermined.

This TCR was recovered from a woman aged 25 to 39 in good health. The chain is built from TRBV5-8 and TRBJ1-5; D might be TRBD1 (6 bases). Sequencing used naive CD4+ T cells sorted from blood. Subset: CD45RA+ positively selected. As DNA, the CDR3 is TGTGCCAGCAGCACCTACAGGGAGGGTCAGCCCCAGCATTTT. Its protein product is CASSTYREGQPQHF.